The next 17 T cell receptor beta chains were all read from a single sample in a study of CD8 T cells in Susac syndrome. Reverse transcription of about 0.5 to 1 ug RNA used random hexamers. TCRdb redid the calling of the immunoSEQ multiplex PCR reads with MiXCR, one entry per CDR3 protein. Of 200,000 to 300,000 distinct CDR3 sequences listed, about 96% are singletons. The sequencing input was CD4+ T cells from PBMCs. The receptors stem from a human donor with Susac syndrome.

The CDR3 coding sequence is TGTGCCAGCAGGCAGACAGGGACTAACTATGGCTACACCTTC. Protein sequence: CASRQTGTNYGYTF. V gene TRBV2 combines with J gene TRBJ1-2, with 7 bases matching TRBD1. The CDR3 length is 14 residues. CDR1 is SNHLY, CDR2 FYNNEI, per germline. J lost 0 bases, V lost 6 bases, and 4 bases had no gene match.

The chain employs TRBV9 and TRBJ2-4, with D tentatively TRBD2 (6 bases). This CDR3 is built from 15 residues. Germline CDR1 is SGDLS and CDR2 is YYNGEE. Trimming shortened V by 0 bases and J by 6 bases, and 13 bases separated the two germline ends. CDR3 loop: CASSVGDSGRNIQYF. The CDR3 coding sequence is TGTGCCAGCAGCGTAGGGGATTCCGGGAGAAACATTCAGTACTTC.

This chain connects TRBV20-1 to TRBJ2-5; D assignment may be TRBD1 or TRBD2 (5 bases each). Trimming took 5 bases from V and 2 from J, leaving 18 bases between them. Germline V gives CDR1 DFQATT, CDR2 SNEGSKA (reference sequence). This CDR3 has 15 amino acids. The CDR3 protein is CSASPDGAPQETQYF. In DNA, the CDR3 is TGCAGTGCTTCCCCGGACGGGGCTCCTCAAGAGACCCAGTACTTC.

The chain has TRBV11-2 and TRBJ2-7; D gene unclear. The CDR3 has 16 residues. V lost 0 bases, J lost 3 bases, and 15 bases lay in between. Germline V gene data show CDR1 as SGHAT and CDR2 as FQNNGV. CDR3 sequence: CASSLDTSYAHYEQYF. As DNA, the CDR3 is TGTGCCAGCAGCTTAGATACCAGTTATGCTCACTACGAGCAGTACTTC.

The gene calls are TRBV3-1 and TRBJ2-7, with 8 bases lining up with TRBD2. The CDR3 runs to 15 residues. The V segment lost 0 bases and the J segment 9 bases; nucleotides outside the gene matches: 10. CDR1 is LGHDT and CDR2 is YNNKEL in the germline V gene (reference sequence). The DNA of the CDR3 is TGTGCCAGCAGCCAAGACGGGACTAGGGGAATGATGCAGTACTTC. Amino acids: CASSQDGTRGMMQYF.

V gene TRBV5-8 combines with J gene TRBJ2-5, with 11 bases identical to TRBD2. The germline CDR1 and CDR2 sequences are SGHTS and YDEGEE. The CDR3 consists of 15 residues. Trimming took 4 bases from V and 1 from J; bases not matched to a gene: 3. CDR3 protein: CASSAGTSGQETQYF. The DNA of the CDR3 is TGTGCCAGCAGCGCCGGGACTAGCGGCCAAGAGACCCAGTACTTC.

The chain links TRBV27 to TRBJ2-1, with a possible D match to TRBD1 (6 bases). The CDR3 loop spans 16 amino acids. CDR1 is MNHEY, CDR2 SMNVEV, per germline (reference sequence). The ends were cut back, 2 bases at V and 5 bases at J, with 16 bases in the middle. In DNA, the CDR3 is TGTGCCAGCAGTTTAAGCGGCAGGGGTGTACACAATGAGCAGTTCTTC. This translates into CASSLSGRGVHNEQFF.

The chain is built from TRBV20-1 and TRBJ1-1, with 8 bases fitting TRBD1. Germline V gene data show CDR1 as DFQATT and CDR2 as SNEGSKA (reference sequence). V lost 5 bases, J lost 4 bases, and 6 bases stayed unmatched. The CDR3 extends over 13 amino acids. The CDR3 DNA reads TGCAGTGCTGGAAAGACAGGGGTCACTGAAGCTTTCTTT. It yields the protein CSAGKTGVTEAFF.

The rearrangement uses TRBV20-1 and TRBJ1-4; unclear D gene. CDR1 DFQATT and CDR2 SNEGSKA come from the germline V gene (reference sequence). The V end was cut by 3 bases, the J end by 6 bases, with 17 bases between. The CDR3 is 15 amino acids. The CDR3 spells CSARETQIFDEKLFF. The DNA of the CDR3 is TGCAGTGCTAGGGAAACACAGATTTTCGATGAAAAACTGTTTTTT.

V gene TRBV15 combines with J gene TRBJ2-6; TRBD1 is a possible D gene (5 bases). V was shortened by 3 bases and J by 2 bases, with 11 bases between the two germline ends. The CDR3 consists of 16 residues. CDR1 and CDR2 (germline): LNHNV, YYDKDF (reference sequence). The CDR3 DNA is TGTGCCACCAGCAGTTACAGGACGGCTGGGGCCAACGTCCTGACTTTC. It codes for CATSSYRTAGANVLTF.

The chain has TRBV18 and TRBJ2-2; no reliable D call. The V end lost 2 bases, the J end lost 5 bases, and 12 bases lay between the germline ends. The germline CDR1 and CDR2 sequences are KGHSH and LQKENI. This CDR3 region has 15 residues. CDR3 nucleotides: TGTGCCAGCTCACCAGGATCGGAGTTTACCGGGGAGCTGTTTTTT. It codes for CASSPGSEFTGELFF. Drawing the rest from reference TRBV18 and TRBJ2-2, the complete variable domain is NAGVMQNPRHLVRRRGQEARLRCSPMKGHSHVYWYRQLPEEGLKFMVYLQKENIIDESGMPKERFSAEFPKEGPSILRIQQVVRGDSAAYFCASSPGSEFTGELFFGEGSRLTVL.

This clonotype was recorded a few times. An end of the junction does not agree with germline; a read error may underlie this. The rearrangement links TRBV30 to TRBJ2-5, with 7 bases identical to TRBD1. Germline assignment: CDR1 GTSNPN and CDR2 SVGIG (reference sequence). The CDR3 contains 16 residues. DNA for the CDR3: TGTGCCTGGAGTGTACCCCTAACAGGGGCCCAAGAGACTCAGTACTTC. Encoded protein: CAWSVPLTGAQETQYF.

The chain has TRBV5-1 and TRBJ2-7, with TRBD2 matching 9 bases. The V gene's germline CDR1 is SGHRS and CDR2 YFSETQ. V gave up 6 bases and J gave up 1 base; unmatched junction bases: 5. The CDR3 has 14 amino acids. The CDR3 coding sequence is TGCGCCAGCACCCGGACTAGCGAATCCTACGAGCAGTACTTC. This encodes CASTRTSESYEQYF. The full variable domain, with the rest looked up from reference TRBV5-1 and TRBJ2-7, is KAGVTQTPRYLIKTRGQQVTLSCSPISGHRSVSWYQQTPGQGLQFLFEYFSETQRNKGNFPGRFSGRQFSNSRSEMNVSTLELGDSALYLCASTRTSESYEQYFGPGTRLTVT.

The chain uses TRBV14 and TRBJ2-1; no definite D call. CDR3 length equals 12 residues. The germline V gene has CDR1 SGHDN and CDR2 FVKESK. Trimming removed 3 bases from V and 10 bases from J, with 10 bases in between. The CDR3 spells CASSHFLSEQFF. The CDR3 DNA is TGTGCCAGCAGCCATTTCTTGTCCGAGCAGTTCTTC.

This chain uses TRBV20-1 with TRBJ1-5; no clear D gene. The CDR3 runs 14 residues. Germline assignment: CDR1 DFQATT and CDR2 SNEGSKA (reference sequence). V was shortened by 5 bases and J by 0 bases, with 11 bases between the two germline ends. The CDR3 coding sequence is TGCAGTGCTGCAGAGTATTATAGCAATCAGCCCCAGCATTTT. This encodes CSAAEYYSNQPQHF.

DNA for the CDR3: TGTGCCACCCGAAGTTTGGGACAGGGCTTTTACTATGGCTACACCTTC. It translates to CATRSLGQGFYYGYTF. The chain recombines TRBV15 with TRBJ1-2; the match to TRBD1 covers 9 bases. Germline lookup yields CDR1 LNHNV and CDR2 YYDKDF (reference sequence). The trim removed 8 bases at V and 3 bases at J, leaving 13 bases unmatched. This CDR3 has 16 amino acids.

This chain connects TRBV11-2 to TRBJ1-5; no definite D call. V was pared by 3 bases and J by 5 bases, with 11 bases between. This CDR3 region has 14 residues. Germline-derived CDR1 and CDR2 are SGHAT and FQNNGV. CDR3 nucleotide sequence: TGTGCCAGCAGCTTGTCGGCGGCTTATCAGCCCCAGCATTTT. Translated, it gives CASSLSAAYQPQHF.